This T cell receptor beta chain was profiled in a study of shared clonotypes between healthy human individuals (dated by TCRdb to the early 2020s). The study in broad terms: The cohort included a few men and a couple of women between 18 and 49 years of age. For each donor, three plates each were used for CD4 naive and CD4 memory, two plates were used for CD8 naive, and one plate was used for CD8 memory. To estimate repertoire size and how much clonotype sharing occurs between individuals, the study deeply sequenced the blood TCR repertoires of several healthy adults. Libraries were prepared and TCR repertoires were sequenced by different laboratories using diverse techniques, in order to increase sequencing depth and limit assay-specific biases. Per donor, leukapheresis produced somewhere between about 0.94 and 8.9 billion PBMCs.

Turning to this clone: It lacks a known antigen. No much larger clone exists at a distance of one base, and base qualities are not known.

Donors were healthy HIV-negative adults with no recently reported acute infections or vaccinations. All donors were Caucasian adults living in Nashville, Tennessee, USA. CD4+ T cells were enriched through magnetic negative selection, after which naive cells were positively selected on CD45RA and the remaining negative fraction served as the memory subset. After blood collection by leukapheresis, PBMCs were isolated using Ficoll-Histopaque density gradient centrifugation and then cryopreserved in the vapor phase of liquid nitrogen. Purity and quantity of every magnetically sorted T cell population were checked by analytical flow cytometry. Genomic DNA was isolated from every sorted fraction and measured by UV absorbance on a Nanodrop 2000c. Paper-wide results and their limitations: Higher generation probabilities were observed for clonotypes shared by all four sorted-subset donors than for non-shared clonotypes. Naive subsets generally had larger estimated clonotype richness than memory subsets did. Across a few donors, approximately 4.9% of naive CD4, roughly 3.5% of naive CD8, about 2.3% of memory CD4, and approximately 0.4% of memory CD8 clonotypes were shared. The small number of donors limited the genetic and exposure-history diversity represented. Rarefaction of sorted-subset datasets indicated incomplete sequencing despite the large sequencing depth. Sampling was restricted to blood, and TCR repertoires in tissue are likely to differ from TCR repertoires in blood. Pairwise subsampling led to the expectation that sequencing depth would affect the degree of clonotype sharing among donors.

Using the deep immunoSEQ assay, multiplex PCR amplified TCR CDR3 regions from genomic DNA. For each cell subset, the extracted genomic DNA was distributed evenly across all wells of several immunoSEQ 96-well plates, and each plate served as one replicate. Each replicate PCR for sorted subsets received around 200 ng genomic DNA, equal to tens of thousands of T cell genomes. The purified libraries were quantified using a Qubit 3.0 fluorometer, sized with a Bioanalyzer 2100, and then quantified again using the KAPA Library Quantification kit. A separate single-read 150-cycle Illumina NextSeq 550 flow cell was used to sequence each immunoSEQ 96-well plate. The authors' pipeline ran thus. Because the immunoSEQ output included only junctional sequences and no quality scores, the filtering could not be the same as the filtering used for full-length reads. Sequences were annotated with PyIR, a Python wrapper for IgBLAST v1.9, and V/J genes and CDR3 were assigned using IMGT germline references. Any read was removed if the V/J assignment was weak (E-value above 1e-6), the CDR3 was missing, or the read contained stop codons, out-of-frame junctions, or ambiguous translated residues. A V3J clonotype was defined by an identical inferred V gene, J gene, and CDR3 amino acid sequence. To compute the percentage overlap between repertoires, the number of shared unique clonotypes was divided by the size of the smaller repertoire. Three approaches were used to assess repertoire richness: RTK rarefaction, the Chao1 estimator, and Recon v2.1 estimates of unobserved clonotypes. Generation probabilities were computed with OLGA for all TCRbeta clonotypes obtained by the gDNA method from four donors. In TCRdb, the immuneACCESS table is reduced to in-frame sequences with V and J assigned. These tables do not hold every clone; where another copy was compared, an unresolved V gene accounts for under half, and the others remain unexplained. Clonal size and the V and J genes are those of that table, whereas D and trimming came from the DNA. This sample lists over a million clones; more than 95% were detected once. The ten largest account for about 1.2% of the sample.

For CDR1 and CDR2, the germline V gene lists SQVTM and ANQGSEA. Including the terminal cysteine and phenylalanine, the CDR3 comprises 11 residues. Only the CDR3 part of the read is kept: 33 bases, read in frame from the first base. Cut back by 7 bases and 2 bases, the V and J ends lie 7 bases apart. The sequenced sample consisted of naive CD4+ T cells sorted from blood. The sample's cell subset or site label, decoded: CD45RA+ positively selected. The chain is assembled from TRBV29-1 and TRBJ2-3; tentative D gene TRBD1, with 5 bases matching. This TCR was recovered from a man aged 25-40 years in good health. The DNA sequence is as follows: TGCAGCGCGGACATCACAGATACGCAGTATTTT. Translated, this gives CSADITDTQYF.